A single sample gave rise to the 9 T cell receptor beta chains below, sequenced in a study of regulatory T cells in long-lasting Graves disease. The time point here: persistent/refractory GD, antithyroid drugs over 5 years with positive TRAb. The TCR library was prepared using RNA isolated from PBMCs. Arm-PCR with iRepertoire HTBI primers amplified the CDR3 regions for these TCR beta libraries. TCRdb itself ran the multiplex PCR reads through MiXCR, one entry per CDR3 protein. The table records 400,000 to 500,000 distinct CDR3 sequences, around a fifth of them present only once. Sequencing used peripheral blood mononuclear cells (PBMCs), obtained when the disease was refractory, from a patient treated with antithyroid drugs. The receptors stem from a female donor with Graves disease.

Worth noting for this clonotype: A much larger clone lies one base from this, so it may be a read error. The CDR3: CASSEFSTEAFF. In DNA form, the CDR3 reads TGTGCCAGCAGTGAATTCTCTACTGAAGCTTTCTTT. The chain employs TRBV2 and TRBJ1-1; no definite D call. Germline loops: CDR1 SNHLY, CDR2 FYNNEI. The CDR3 covers 12 residues. V lost 2 bases to trimming and J lost 5 bases, with 6 bases between them.

This rearrangement joins TRBV6-2 or TRBV6-3 to TRBJ1-1; D remains unclear. The CDR3 totals 14 residues. The germline CDR1 and CDR2 sequences are MNHEY and SVGEGT. V was clipped by 5 bases and J by 1 base, with 11 bases between them. CDR3 loop: CASSMVGRNTEAFF. The CDR3 DNA sequence: TGTGCCAGCAGTATGGTCGGAAGGAACACTGAAGCTTTCTTT.

Many counts were recorded for this clonotype. The J gene is TRBJ1-5, the V gene TRBV28; the D is unclear. Trimming shortened V by 6 bases and J by 9 bases, and 12 bases separated the two germline ends. Germline V CDR1 and CDR2: MDHEN, SYDVKM. The CDR3 spans 12 residues. The DNA of the CDR3 is TGTGCCAGCAGCTCACCCCCCGGGCCCCAGCATTTT. As protein: CASSSPPGPQHF.

This clonotype was counted at least ten times. V and J are TRBV27 and TRBJ2-5, with D perhaps matching TRBD1 (5 bases). CDR1 and CDR2 (germline): MNHEY, SMNVEV (reference sequence). Trimming removed 0 bases from V and 2 bases from J, with 10 bases in between. This CDR3 contains 15 residues. The DNA for the CDR3 is TGTGCCAGCAGTTTATCGTCAGGGATACAAGAGACCCAGTACTTC. The encoded protein is CASSLSSGIQETQYF.

This clonotype was counted many times. The V call is TRBV11-2, the J call TRBJ2-5, with TRBD2 identical over 8 bases. Germline V CDR1 and CDR2: SGHAT, FQNNGV. The CDR3 has 14 amino acids. J was trimmed by 4 bases and V by 5 bases; bases with no gene match: 6. Here the CDR3 DNA reads TGTGCCAGCAGCGCCGGACTAGCATCAGAGACCCAGTACTTC. This gives the protein CASSAGLASETQYF.

This CDR3 is CSALMDRGYGYTF. Written as DNA, the CDR3 is TGCAGTGCGTTAATGGACAGGGGCTATGGCTACACCTTC. This chain uses TRBV20-1 with TRBJ1-2, with TRBD1 identical over 9 bases. Germline values: CDR1 DFQATT, CDR2 SNEGSKA (reference sequence). The CDR3 has 13 amino acids. The trim removed 6 bases at V and 4 bases at J, leaving 6 bases unmatched.

CDR3 DNA: TGTGCCAGCAGTTTCGTGGGACGCACAGATACGCAGTATTTT. This encodes CASSFVGRTDTQYF. The V call is TRBV28, the J call TRBJ2-3, with D possibly being TRBD1 or TRBD2 (5 bases each). V lost 3 bases, J lost 1 base, and 8 bases lay in between. CDR3 size: 14 residues. Germline CDR1 MDHEN, CDR2 SYDVKM.

This clonotype turned up a few times. The junction departs from the called germline gene at one end, perhaps through a read error. The chain employs TRBV29-1 and TRBJ2-5; 10 bases are shared with TRBD1. The germline gives CDR1 SQVTM, CDR2 ANQGSEA. This CDR3 contains 14 residues. The CDR3 coding sequence is TGCAGCGTTAAAGACAGGGGGCGCGTGGAGACCCAGTACTTC. Its protein is CSVKDRGRVETQYF.

The rearrangement uses TRBV7-3 and TRBJ2-7; 14 nucleotides match TRBD2. The CDR3 is 13 residues long. The ends lost 9 bases at V and 7 bases at J; junction bases unmatched: 5. CDR1 and CDR2 from the germline V gene are SGHTA and FQGTGA. The CDR3 here is CARSGLAGVEQYF. The DNA of the CDR3 is TGTGCCAGATCGGGACTAGCGGGAGTTGAGCAGTACTTC.